This T cell receptor beta chain was found in a study of shared clonotypes between healthy human individuals. Using 200 ng DNA, 25,000 to 35,000 T cell genomes, the sorted-subset replicate PCRs were run. TCRdb's copy holds only in-frame clones and misses some; the assay was immunoSEQ multiplex PCR. The repertoire holds around 370,000 clones, about 96% seen once, with approximately 0.32% in the top ten. Study conclusions and caveats: A handful of donors showed sharing of around 5% of naive CD4 clonotypes. Sampling involved blood alone; tissue repertoires likely differ.

The CDR3 sequence is 16 residues long. Germline CDR1 reads GTSNPN; CDR2 reads SVGIG (reference sequence). Trimming took 5 bases from V and 0 from J; bases not matched to a gene: 9. Note on this clone: What it binds is not known.

The J gene is TRBJ2-3, the V gene TRBV30, with 9 bases fitting TRBD1. The sample taken for sequencing was memory CD8+ T cells sorted from blood. Subset: CD45RO+ cells pooled with CCR7-negative TemRA cells. The receptor was isolated from a man aged 30 to 45 in good health. CDR3 in amino acids: CAWDFGQGTSTDTQYF. DNA for the CDR3: TGTGCCTGGGACTTTGGACAGGGGACGAGCACAGATACGCAGTATTTT. Based on the CDR3 plus reference TRBV30 and TRBJ2-3, the full variable domain is SQTIHQWPATLVQPVGSPLSLECTVEGTSNPNLYWYRQAAGRGLQLLFYSVGIGQISSEVPQNLSASRPQDRQFILSSKKLLLSDSGFYLCAWDFGQGTSTDTQYFGPGTRLTVL.